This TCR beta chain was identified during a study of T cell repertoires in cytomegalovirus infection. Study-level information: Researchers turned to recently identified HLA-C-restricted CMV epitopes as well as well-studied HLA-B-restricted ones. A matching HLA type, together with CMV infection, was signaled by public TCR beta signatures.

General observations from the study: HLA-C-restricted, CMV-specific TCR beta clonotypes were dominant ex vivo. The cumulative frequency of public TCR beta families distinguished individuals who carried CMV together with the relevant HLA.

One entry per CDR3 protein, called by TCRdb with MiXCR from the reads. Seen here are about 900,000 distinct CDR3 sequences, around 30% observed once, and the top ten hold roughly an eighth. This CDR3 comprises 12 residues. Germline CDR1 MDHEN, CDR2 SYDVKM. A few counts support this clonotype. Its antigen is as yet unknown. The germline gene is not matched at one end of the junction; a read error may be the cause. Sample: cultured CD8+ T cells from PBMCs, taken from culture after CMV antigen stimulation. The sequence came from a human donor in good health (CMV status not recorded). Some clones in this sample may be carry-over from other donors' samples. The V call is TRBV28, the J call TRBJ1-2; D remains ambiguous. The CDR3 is CASSLEGVPSVF. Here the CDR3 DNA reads TGTGCCAGCAGTTTAGAGGGCGTCCCATCCGTCTTC.